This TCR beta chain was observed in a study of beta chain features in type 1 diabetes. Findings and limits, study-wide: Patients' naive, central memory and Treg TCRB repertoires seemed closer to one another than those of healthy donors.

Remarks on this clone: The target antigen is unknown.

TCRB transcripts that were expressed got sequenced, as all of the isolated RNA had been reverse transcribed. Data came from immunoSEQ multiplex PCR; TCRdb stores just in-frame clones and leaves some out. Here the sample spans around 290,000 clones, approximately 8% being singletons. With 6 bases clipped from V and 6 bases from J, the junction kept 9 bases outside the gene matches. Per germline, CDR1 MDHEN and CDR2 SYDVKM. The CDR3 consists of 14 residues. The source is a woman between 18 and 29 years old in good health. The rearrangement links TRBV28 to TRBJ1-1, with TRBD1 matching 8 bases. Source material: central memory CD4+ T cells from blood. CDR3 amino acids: CASRGRTGIAEAFF. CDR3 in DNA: TGTGCCAGCAGGGGACGGACAGGGATAGCTGAAGCTTTCTTT.